A selection of T cell receptor beta chains follows, all from one sample in a study of cytomegalovirus exposure and HLA in healthy donors. Assay: immunoSEQ multiplex PCR; the TCRdb copy retains only in-frame clones and omits some. This sample carries tens of thousands of clones, roughly four fifths of them seen once, and the ten largest clones take around 6%. The sequenced material came from PBMCs. These receptors were collected from a man aged 45 to 65 in good health and CMV-seronegative. CDR3s include the opening cysteine and the closing phenylalanine or tryptophan.

v_gene	j_gene	CDR3aa
TRBV7-9	TRBJ1-1	CASSLDGRSDTEAFF
TRBV4-2	TRBJ1-1	CASSQDRLENTEAFF
TRBV10-3	TRBJ2-7	CAISVITSGRYEQYF
TRBV6-4	TRBJ1-1	CASRTGENTEAFF
TRBV6-5	TRBJ1-4	CASSSPRTGNEKLFF
TRBV14	TRBJ2-7	CASSQVGQFFSSYEQYF
TRBV7-9	TRBJ2-5	CASSLVYTSGRETQYF
TRBV30	TRBJ2-3	CAWNVRGGLRTDTQYF
TRBV6-1	TRBJ2-1	CASSDGTSGANEQFF
TRBV27	TRBJ2-1	CASSLSEASYNEQFF
TRBV28	TRBJ2-7	CASSSRDRHSYEQYF
TRBV28	TRBJ2-1	CASSSPPGTSNEQFF
TRBV5-4	TRBJ1-6	CASSLLGARSPLHF